This entry lists 15 T cell receptor beta chains sequenced from one sample in a study of spatial heterogeneity in lung cancer. This sample's time point: sample taken at primary tumor resection. TCRdb recomputed calls from the 5' RACE reads with MiXCR, one row per CDR3 protein. Here the sample spans 85,000 to 100,000 distinct CDR3 sequences, more than 10% being singletons. This specimen was PBMCs, taken at surgery. These receptors came from a male donor with early-stage non-small cell lung cancer.

This clonotype has ten or more counts. The V gene is TRBV6-5, the J gene TRBJ2-3; tentative D call: TRBD2 (5 bases). The CDR3 extends over 12 amino acids. Per germline, CDR1 MNHEY and CDR2 SVGAGI. Deletions cut 5 bases from V and 9 bases from J, with 12 bases between. The DNA for the CDR3 is TGTGCCAGCAGTCTCCCAGAGGGAACGCAGTATTTT. It encodes CASSLPEGTQYF.

This clonotype was counted between two and nine times. The V gene is TRBV7-9, the J gene TRBJ2-2; the D is unclear. From germline, CDR1 is SEHNR and CDR2 FQNEAQ (reference sequence). V was shortened by 5 bases and J by 4 bases, with 14 bases between the two germline ends. The length of the CDR3 is 15 residues. The CDR3 here is CASSPISVATGELFF. For the CDR3, the DNA is TGTGCCAGCAGCCCCATATCGGTCGCCACCGGGGAGCTGTTTTTT.

This clonotype was observed a handful of times. The rearrangement uses TRBV21-1 and TRBJ2-1; the table gives TRBD1 as D, unverified against the DNA. TRBV21-1 has pseudogene status. CDR3 size: 14 residues. The CDR3 here is CASRDRGLGNEQFF. In nucleotides, the CDR3 is TGTGCCAGCAGGGACAGGGGGTTGGGCAATGAGCAGTTCTTC.

This clonotype was recorded many times. The rearrangement uses TRBV9 and TRBJ2-2, with D unresolved. Trimming pared 7 bases from V and 6 bases from J, leaving 10 bases between. Germline lookup yields CDR1 SGDLS and CDR2 YYNGEE. The CDR3 is 12 amino acids. The DNA of the CDR3 is TGTGCCAGCGCCCCTGCGGCCGGGGAGCTGTTTTTT. Amino acids: CASAPAAGELFF.

The chain uses TRBV7-2 and TRBJ1-6; TRBD1 is a possible D gene (5 bases). Germline loops: CDR1 SGHTA, CDR2 FQGNSA. Trimming removed 7 bases from V and 7 bases from J, with 11 bases in between. The CDR3 covers 13 residues. CDR3 sequence (DNA): TGTGCCAGCACCATGGGGACCAATTCACCCCTCCACTTT. Protein: CASTMGTNSPLHF. The entire variable domain, with the rest obtained from reference TRBV7-2 and TRBJ1-6, is as follows: GAGVSQSPSNKVTEKGKDVELRCDPISGHTALYWYRQSLGQGLEFLIYFQGNSAPDKSGLPSDRFSAERTGGSVSTLTIQRTQQEDSAVYLCASTMGTNSPLHFGNGTRLTVT.

This clonotype was found many times. The chain has TRBV29-1 and TRBJ1-1; TRBD1 aligns across 8 bases. After removal of 5 bases from V and 6 bases from J, the junction contained 14 bases not matched to a gene. The CDR3 spans 15 residues. Germline lookup yields CDR1 SQVTM and CDR2 ANQGSEA. CDR3 region: CSVYPRQGIRAEAFF. Written as DNA, the CDR3 is TGCAGCGTTTACCCTAGACAGGGGATTAGGGCTGAAGCTTTCTTT.

This clonotype has a count of ten or more. The CDR3 coding sequence is TGTGCCAGCAGCCAAGTGAAAAGTGGCTACACCTTC. Translating it yields CASSQVKSGYTF. The V call is TRBV3-1, the J call TRBJ1-2; D remains unclear. Trimming stripped 1 base from V and 7 bases from J, with 7 bases between. CDR3 size: 12 residues. Germline V lookup: CDR1 LGHDT, CDR2 YNNKEL (reference sequence).

This clonotype has only a few counts. The CDR3 nucleotides are TGTGCCAGCAGCCGACTCCTTGGTACGCAGTATTTT. This codes for CASSRLLGTQYF. The V call is TRBV7-3, the J call TRBJ2-3; D is unclear. Germline CDR1 is SGHTA and CDR2 is FQGTGA. Deletions cut 5 bases from V and 8 bases from J, with 11 bases between. This CDR3 region has 12 residues.

V gene TRBV5-1 combines with J gene TRBJ2-3; TRBD1 aligns across 8 bases. V lost 4 bases to trimming and J lost 2 bases; unmatched junction nucleotides: 3. CDR1 is SGHRS, CDR2 YFSETQ, per germline. The CDR3 length is 14 residues. CDR3 sequence reads: CASSPGQDTDTQYF. The DNA for the CDR3 is TGCGCCAGCAGCCCGGGACAGGACACAGATACGCAGTATTTT. Full variable domain (rest looked up from reference TRBV5-1 and TRBJ2-3): KAGVTQTPRYLIKTRGQQVTLSCSPISGHRSVSWYQQTPGQGLQFLFEYFSETQRNKGNFPGRFSGRQFSNSRSEMNVSTLELGDSALYLCASSPGQDTDTQYFGPGTRLTVL.

A few counts support this clonotype. The chain is built from TRBV7-3 and TRBJ2-7; TRBD2 aligns across 8 bases. The CDR3 length is 15 residues. The junction had 4 bases not matched to a gene; V was cut back by 3 bases and J by 0 bases. Germline-derived CDR1 and CDR2 are SGHTA and FQGTGA. For the CDR3, the DNA is TGTGCCAGCAGCTTCTCGAGCGGGAGCTCCTACGAGCAGTACTTC. Residues: CASSFSSGSSYEQYF.

This chain joins TRBV9 and TRBJ2-5; a possible D gene is TRBD2 (5 bases). Germline values: CDR1 SGDLS, CDR2 YYNGEE. This CDR3 is 16 amino acids long. V was pared by 3 bases and J by 0 bases, with 15 bases between. The CDR3 sequence: CASSAGYSGNQETQYF. In DNA form, the CDR3 reads TGTGCCAGCAGCGCGGGCTATTCCGGGAACCAAGAGACCCAGTACTTC. The whole variable domain, remainder taken from reference TRBV9 and TRBJ2-5, is DSGVTQTPKHLITATGQRVTLRCSPRSGDLSVYWYQQSLDQGLQFLIQYYNGEERAKGNILERFSAQQFPDLHSELNLSSLELGDSALYFCASSAGYSGNQETQYFGPGTRLLVL.

This rearrangement joins TRBV30 to TRBJ2-2; D unresolved. CDR1 and CDR2 (germline): GTSNPN, SVGIG (reference sequence). Trimming pared 0 bases from V and 8 bases from J, leaving 7 bases between. The CDR3 length is 12 residues. The CDR3 reads CAWSVLGGELFF. CDR3 DNA sequence: TGTGCCTGGAGTGTACTGGGGGGGGAGCTGTTTTTT.

This clonotype was counted only a few times. The chain recombines TRBV11-2 with TRBJ2-3; 8 bases are shared with TRBD1. Germline CDR1 reads SGHAT; CDR2 reads FQNNGV. Unmatched junction bases numbered 5, after V lost 5 bases and J lost 4 bases. This CDR3 has 14 residues. This CDR3 is CASSHRGAPDTQYF. CDR3 nucleotide sequence: TGTGCCAGCAGCCACAGGGGGGCTCCAGATACGCAGTATTTT.

This clonotype appeared a few times. The V call is TRBV6-5, the J call TRBJ1-1; weak D call: TRBD1 (6 bases). This CDR3 has 15 residues. V lost 8 bases and J lost 4, with 20 bases in between. Germline V gives CDR1 MNHEY, CDR2 SVGAGI. The CDR3 loop reads CASSLPQGRGTEAFF. The DNA of the CDR3 is TGTGCCAGCTCGCTTCCACAGGGCCGGGGCACTGAAGCTTTCTTT.

This clonotype has ten or more counts. The V and J genes are TRBV7-9 and TRBJ1-1, with a tentative D call TRBD1 (5 bases). Germline CDR1 reads SEHNR; CDR2 reads FQNEAQ (reference sequence). There are 14 residues in the CDR3. V was pared by 4 bases and J by 4 bases, with 13 bases between. Here the CDR3 reads CASSSTRGSTEAFF. In nucleotides, the CDR3 is TGTGCCAGCAGCTCCACGCGGGGGAGCACTGAAGCTTTCTTT. Full variable domain (missing parts from reference TRBV7-9 and TRBJ1-1): DTGVSQNPRHKITKRGQNVTFRCDPISEHNRLYWYRQTLGQGPEFLTYFQNEAQLEKSRLLSDRFSAERPKGSFSTLEIQRTEQGDSAMYLCASSSTRGSTEAFFGQGTRLTVV.